This T cell receptor beta chain was captured in a study of cytotoxic CD8 clonotypes in ibrutinib-treated CLL. Details on this clone: Its antigen is not known.

General study findings and limits: Public clonotypes, rarely seen, contracted or held steady on treatment.

Trimming took off 5 bases at V and 6 bases at J, with 13 bases between the two ends. CDR1 is SGHVS and CDR2 is FQNEAQ in the germline V gene. The CDR3 runs to 14 residues. Using immunoSEQ multiplex PCR, the repertoire was profiled, and TCRdb retains in-frame clones only, with some absent. Of approximately 160,000 clones listed, around nine tenths are singletons. This clonotype was sampled from a human donor with chronic lymphocytic leukemia. The gene calls are TRBV7-8 and TRBJ2-2; D is unclear. Specimen: PBMCs, collected at disease progression, from a patient treated with ibrutinib. This CDR3 is CASSGPMRSGELFF. In DNA form, the CDR3 reads TGTGCCAGCAGCGGCCCGATGCGCTCCGGGGAGCTGTTTTTT.